The 10 T cell receptor beta chains presented below share a single source sample, sequenced in a study of CD8+ T cells in alopecia areata. Extracted from the samples, RNA was reverse transcribed into cDNA to serve as the sequencing template. The repertoire was sequenced with immunoSEQ multiplex PCR; TCRdb's copy has only in-frame clones and lacks some. This table has about 150,000 clones, more than 45% appearing once. Sequencing was carried out using CD4+ T cells sorted from blood. The receptors come from a human donor with alopecia areata.

The V gene is TRBV28, the J gene TRBJ1-1, with D unresolved. V was cut by 3 bases and J by 2 bases, with 10 bases left in between. The germline gives CDR1 MDHEN, CDR2 SYDVKM. CDR3 length: 14 residues. The CDR3 DNA follows: TGTGCCAGCAGTTTCCGAGGGAGCAACACTGAAGCTTTCTTT. Its protein is CASSFRGSNTEAFF.

The chain employs TRBV7-8 and TRBJ2-3, with D perhaps matching TRBD1 or TRBD2 (5 bases each). V lost 3 bases and J lost 4, with 17 bases in between. This CDR3 has 16 amino acids. Germline V gene lookup returns CDR1 SGHVS and CDR2 FQNEAQ. The CDR3 DNA follows: TGTGCCAGCAGCTTTGAGGGGACCGGCGGGCCAGATACGCAGTATTTT. As protein: CASSFEGTGGPDTQYF.

This chain uses TRBV5-4 with TRBJ1-5; unclear D gene. The germline V and J ends were trimmed by 2 bases and 7 bases, with 16 bases remaining between them. There are 15 residues in the CDR3. Per germline, CDR1 SGHNT and CDR2 YYREEE (reference sequence). The CDR3 loop is CASSFGVGGQQPQHF. The CDR3 coding sequence is TGTGCCAGCAGCTTTGGGGTGGGAGGGCAACAGCCCCAGCATTTT.

This sequence joins TRBV4-1 and TRBJ2-2; weak D call: TRBD2 (5 bases). The CDR3 has 16 amino acids. Germline CDR1 MGHRA, CDR2 YSYEKL. V shed 1 base and J shed 0 bases, with 9 bases lying between them. CDR3 DNA: TGCGCCAGCAGCCAAGTAGGAGGAGCGAACACCGGGGAGCTGTTTTTT. This sequence encodes CASSQVGGANTGELFF.

The chain joins TRBV6-1 to TRBJ2-3, with TRBD2 matching over 11 bases. The CDR3 is made up of 15 amino acids. The J segment lost 1 base and the V segment lost 6 bases, leaving 3 bases of the junction unmatched. Germline V CDR1 and CDR2: MNHNS, SASEGT. CDR3 coding DNA: TGTGCCAGCAGCCCACTAGCGGGAGGCACAGATACGCAGTATTTT. Translation: CASSPLAGGTDTQYF.

This clone was detected only a few times. This chain links TRBV19 with TRBJ1-5, with a weak D call TRBD1 (5 bases). The germline V gene encodes CDR1 LNHDA and CDR2 SQIVND (reference sequence). Trimming removed 3 bases from V and 0 bases from J, with 9 bases in between. CDR3 length: 15 amino acids. CDR3: CASSIRGNSNQPQHF. The CDR3 DNA sequence: TGTGCCAGTAGTATTCGGGGGAATAGCAATCAGCCCCAGCATTTT.

This rearrangement joins TRBV27 to TRBJ1-2; a weak D match, TRBD1 (6 bases). Germline V lookup: CDR1 MNHEY, CDR2 SMNVEV (reference sequence). The germline V and J ends were trimmed by 3 bases and 7 bases, with 12 bases remaining between them. The CDR3 covers 13 residues. The CDR3 here is CASSLLGGLGYTF. Written as DNA, the CDR3 is TGTGCCAGCAGTTTGTTGGGGGGCCTTGGCTACACCTTC.

The CDR3 DNA is TGTGCCAGCAGCTTAGATTGGAGGGGGACTAGCGAGAACTACAATGAGCAGTTCTTC. Protein sequence: CASSLDWRGTSENYNEQFF. V usage is TRBV7-9 and J usage is TRBJ2-1, with TRBD2 identical over 10 bases. Unmatched junction bases numbered 12, after V lost 1 base and J lost 3 bases. This CDR3 contains 19 residues. Germline V gives CDR1 SEHNR, CDR2 FQNEAQ (reference sequence).

This clone occurred a few times. The CDR3 loop is CAISGTADTQYF. CDR3 coding DNA: TGTGCCATCAGTGGGACGGCGGATACGCAGTATTTT. The chain uses TRBV10-3 and TRBJ2-3; D is unclear. V lost 4 bases and J 6 bases, leaving 8 bases between the germline ends. The CDR3 is made up of 12 amino acids. CDR1 ENHRY and CDR2 SYGVKD come from the germline V gene.

This clone showed up just once. This chain uses TRBV4-2 with TRBJ2-7; D tentatively reads TRBD1 or TRBD2 (5 bases each). Trimming took 3 bases from V and 3 from J, leaving 9 bases between them. Germline V gene sequence: CDR1 LGHNA, CDR2 YNFKEQ. The CDR3 totals 13 residues. CDR3 loop: CASSQGDGYEQYF. CDR3 bases: TGTGCCAGCAGCCAGGGGGACGGCTACGAGCAGTACTTC.